This TCR beta chain was recovered during a study of OX40 agonist ivuxolimab in advanced cancers. The overall study: Dosing consisted of intravenous ivuxolimab at 0.01 to 10 mg/kg every 2 weeks. Among those treated, three patients had partial responses, one with hepatocellular carcinoma and two with cutaneous melanoma.

The cohort excluded patients with autoimmune disease history or systemic immunosuppression. The CDR3 spans 15 residues. Trimming pared 0 bases from V and 0 bases from J, leaving 6 bases between. CDR1 and CDR2 (germline): SGHNT, YENEEA. Only in-frame clones appear in the TCRdb table, and some are missing; sequencing was by immunoSEQ multiplex PCR. The sample yields around 40,000 clones, 85% seen once. The sample in question was CD4+ or CD8+ T cells sorted from blood, obtained in a trial of the OX40 agonist ivuxolimab. The TCR comes from an adult with an advanced solid tumor such as melanoma, head and neck, liver or kidney cancer. The gene calls are TRBV11-3 and TRBJ1-5; no firm D call. The CDR3 DNA sequence: TGTGCCAGCAGCTTAGATACGGGTAGCAATCAGCCCCAGCATTTT. It is translated as CASSLDTGSNQPQHF.